Described below is a single T cell receptor (beta chain) sequence and its context. Its antigen remains unidentified. In germline, CDR1 is MDHEN, CDR2 SYDVKM. CDR3 length: 13 amino acids. Trimming took off 3 bases at V and 6 bases at J, with 11 bases between the two ends. The data stem from a study of T cell responses to AZD1222 COVID-19 vaccine. Findings of the study overall: Scientists sampled the repertoires only once the peak T cell response had passed. Spike regions recognized by vaccine-associated CD4 TCRs spanned the protein, led by 160-218 and 743-854.

Generated by immunoSEQ multiplex PCR, the TCRdb table keeps only in-frame clones and is missing some. The table includes about 82,000 clones, 90% detected once. The sequencing here drew on peripheral blood, taken on day 0 of AZD1222 vaccination. This clonotype was obtained from an adult in good health. This chain uses TRBV28 with TRBJ1-1, with unresolved D. The CDR3 loop is CASSLKTPPEAFF. CDR3 coding DNA: TGTGCCAGCAGTTTGAAAACCCCCCCTGAAGCTTTCTTT.